This T cell receptor (beta chain) was identified in a study of a mutant IDH1 vaccine in newly diagnosed glioma. Across the study: The start of vaccination came 4-6 weeks after radiotherapy alone, or with temozolomide cycles. Every participant had undergone radiotherapy, temozolomide, or both before, and most underwent both. Broader study findings: Overall, about 92% of patients had vaccine-induced immune responses. Alterations occurring in top peripheral T cell clonotypes seemed unrelated to pseudoprogression.

Time point in this sample: week 11, during vaccination. Vaccination comprised doses that each held 300 ug of mutant IDH1 20-mer peptide, plus topical imiquimod. Profiled with immunoSEQ multiplex PCR; TCRdb holds only in-frame clones, not every one. The data contain 45,000 to 60,000 clones, roughly 90% of them singletons. Remarks on this clone: Its antigen is currently unknown.

Sequencing used PBMCs, obtained from a glioma patient whose treatment included an IDH1 peptide vaccine. The TCR sequence derives from a man aged 50 to 60 with glioma.

In nucleotides, the CDR3 is TGTGCCAGCAGTTTGTCAACTAATTCACCCCTCCACTTT. Amino acids: CASSLSTNSPLHF. The V gene is TRBV27, the J gene TRBJ1-6; D remains unclear. The V and J ends lost 3 bases and 6 bases respectively, with 6 bases between them. Germline V gene sequence: CDR1 MNHEY, CDR2 SMNVEV (reference sequence). The CDR3 contains 13 residues.